Sequencing of this T cell receptor (beta chain) was carried out in a study of human thymus T cells. General study findings and limits: Repertoires from thymus and blood appeared to show biased V and J gene usage.

It was healthy Finnish infants having corrective surgery for congenital heart defects who were the donors. Only four of the eight donors provided an approximately 0.45-1 mL blood sample. All available leukocytes, rather than a set cell count, yielded the blood DNA. The method was immunoSEQ multiplex PCR; TCRdb's version includes in-frame clones alone and lacks a portion of them. Here the sample spans 40,000 to 55,000 clones, about 93% being singletons. Remarks on this clone: Its matching antigen is unknown.

The TCR sequence derives from a boy younger than two with a congenital heart defect but otherwise immunologically healthy. What was sequenced was blood.

The CDR3 coding sequence is TGCGCCAGCAGCCAAGTCGAACATCTAGCCAAAAACATTCAGTACTTC. The encoded protein is CASSQVEHLAKNIQYF. This chain links TRBV4-1 with TRBJ2-4; D unresolved. Trimming left V 1 base short and J 0 bases short, with 10 bases between. Germline V lookup: CDR1 MGHRA, CDR2 YSYEKL. The CDR3 is 16 residues long.